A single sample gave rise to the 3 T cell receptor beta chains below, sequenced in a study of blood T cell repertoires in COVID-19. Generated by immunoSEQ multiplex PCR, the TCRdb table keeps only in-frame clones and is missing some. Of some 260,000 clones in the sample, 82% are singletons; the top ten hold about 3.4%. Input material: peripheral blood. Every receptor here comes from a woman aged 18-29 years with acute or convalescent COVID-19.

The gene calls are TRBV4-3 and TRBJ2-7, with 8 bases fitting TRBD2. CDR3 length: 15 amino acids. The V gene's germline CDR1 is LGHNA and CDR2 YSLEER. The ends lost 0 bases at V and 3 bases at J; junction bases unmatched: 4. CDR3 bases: TGCGCCAGCAGCCAAGAAGACGGGGGGGGCTACGAGCAGTACTTC. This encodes CASSQEDGGGYEQYF.

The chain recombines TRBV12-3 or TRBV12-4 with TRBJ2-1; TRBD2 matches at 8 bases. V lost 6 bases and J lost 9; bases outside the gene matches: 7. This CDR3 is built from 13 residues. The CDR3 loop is CASRGGLAFEQFF. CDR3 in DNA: TGTGCCAGCAGGGGTGGACTAGCCTTTGAGCAGTTCTTC.

CDR3 amino acids: CASSQDRNYEQYF. As DNA, the CDR3 is TGTGCCAGCAGCCAGGACAGGAACTACGAGCAGTACTTC. The genes are TRBV7-9 and TRBJ2-7; 7 bases map to TRBD1. The CDR3 sequence is 13 residues long. Germline-derived CDR1 and CDR2 are SEHNR and FQNEAQ (reference sequence). The V and J ends lost 5 bases and 3 bases, in that order; junction bases with no gene match: 4.